This T cell receptor beta chain was documented in a study of CD8 T cells in ankylosing spondylitis. Trimming stripped 8 bases from V and 4 bases from J, with 17 bases between. Germline values: CDR1 MNHNS, CDR2 SASEGT. The CDR3 sequence is 14 residues long. General study findings and limits: In the blood and synovial fluid of reactive arthritis, some motif variants had been previously reported. Apparently characteristic of ankylosing spondylitis blood was a TCR beta motif (roughly eight highly homologous variants).

Libraries for TCR beta were made by quantitative 5'-RACE with molecular barcodes. Using its own MiXCR run on the 5' RACE reads, TCRdb lists one record per CDR3 protein. The table lists some 840,000 distinct CDR3 sequences, 12% of them singletons, with roughly 0.51% in the top ten. This clonotype was detected a few times. Its antigen is not known. This chain joins TRBV6-1 and TRBJ1-2, with D maybe TRBD1 (6 bases). Sequenced input: blood, either unsorted or a sorted T cell fraction (not recorded which). The clonotype originates from a male donor with ankylosing spondylitis. CDR3 residues: CASCTGRSLYGYTF. In nucleotides, the CDR3 is TGTGCCAGCTGCACAGGGAGATCCCTCTATGGCTACACCTTC.